Below, 10 T cell receptor beta chains from the same sample are listed, as sequenced in a study of blood T cell repertoires in COVID-19. Clones were sequenced by immunoSEQ multiplex PCR, and TCRdb holds only the in-frame ones, with some missing. The data show approximately 190,000 clones, with roughly 82% seen just once and approximately 4.7% held by the top ten. The sample taken for sequencing was PBMCs or T cells enriched from blood (not recorded which). The receptors here all came from a woman aged 60-70 years with acute COVID-19.

V is TRBV5-1 and J is TRBJ1-2; D remains unclear. Germline CDR1 is SGHRS and CDR2 is YFSETQ. The CDR3 covers 14 residues. The V gene lost 0 bases and the J gene lost 8 bases, with 14 bases spanning the gap. The CDR3, as DNA: TGCGCCAGCAGCTTGGAAACAAGCCGGGAGGGCTACACCTTC. Protein sequence: CASSLETSREGYTF.

This clone was counted between two and nine times. V usage is TRBV6-2 or TRBV6-3 and J usage is TRBJ1-3, with D uncertain. V lost 0 bases, J lost 4 bases, and 4 bases lay in between. The CDR3 extends over 13 amino acids. Germline V gene lookup returns CDR1 MNHEY and CDR2 SVGEGT. The CDR3 coding sequence is TGTGCCAGCAGTTACTCGTCGGGAAACACCATATATTTT. Residues: CASSYSSGNTIYF.

V usage is TRBV30 and J usage is TRBJ1-5; D is unresolved. CDR1 is GTSNPN, CDR2 SVGIG, per germline (reference sequence). With 3 bases removed from V and 9 bases from J, the gap between germline ends came to 9 bases. This CDR3 is 11 amino acids long. CDR3 in amino acids: CAWSAYGPQHF. The CDR3 DNA follows: TGTGCCTGGAGCGCCTACGGGCCCCAGCATTTT.

The gene calls are TRBV7-9 and TRBJ2-1, with D possibly matching TRBD2 (6 bases). The CDR3 has 14 residues. Per the germline V gene, CDR1 is SEHNR and CDR2 is FQNEAQ (reference sequence). V gave up 5 bases and J gave up 6 bases, with 14 bases separating them. Here the CDR3 DNA reads TGTGCCAGCAGCCGGGACTCCTACTCCAATGAGCAGTTCTTC. Amino acids: CASSRDSYSNEQFF.

The chain joins TRBV11-2 to TRBJ2-7; D is ambiguous. CDR1 is SGHAT and CDR2 is FQNNGV in the germline V gene. The ends were cut back, 3 bases at V and 3 bases at J, with 15 bases in the middle. There are 15 residues in the CDR3. Here the CDR3 DNA reads TGTGCCAGCAGCTTTATCAAACCCCGGTTCTACGAGCAGTACTTC. Translation gives CASSFIKPRFYEQYF. Based on the CDR3 plus reference TRBV11-2 and TRBJ2-7, the full variable domain is EAGVAQSPRYKIIEKRQSVAFWCNPISGHATLYWYQQILGQGPKLLIQFQNNGVVDDSQLPKDRFSAERLKGVDSTLKIQPAKLEDSAVYLCASSFIKPRFYEQYFGPGTRLTVT.

The rearrangement uses TRBV7-6 and TRBJ2-2, with 8 bases that match TRBD1. This CDR3 comprises 19 residues. Germline V gives CDR1 SGHVS, CDR2 FNYEAQ. With V trimmed by 5 bases and J by 2 bases, 16 bases remained unmatched. CDR3 DNA sequence: TGTGCCAGCAGCCTAAAGCCAGGGGGCGGACTGGTAAACACCGGGGAGCTGTTTTTT. It is translated as CASSLKPGGGLVNTGELFF.

This clone was seen a few times. J is TRBJ1-1 and V is TRBV6-6; D is unclear. The CDR3 loop spans 13 amino acids. Germline CDR1 is MNHNY and CDR2 is SVGAGI (reference sequence). V was trimmed by 10 bases and J by 7 bases, leaving 19 bases between them. CDR3 amino acids: CATSGGNPLEAFF. The CDR3 DNA follows: TGTGCCACCTCGGGAGGGAACCCACTTGAAGCTTTCTTT.

The chain uses TRBV6-5 and TRBJ1-4; D is possibly TRBD1 (6 bases). Trimming left V 0 bases short and J 8 bases short, with 16 bases between. There are 16 residues in the CDR3. CDR1 and CDR2 (germline): MNHEY, SVGAGI. CDR3 in amino acids: CASSYSIPGRGEKLFF. The CDR3, as DNA: TGTGCCAGCAGTTACTCGATCCCTGGGAGGGGGGAAAAACTGTTTTTT.

The chain recombines TRBV28 with TRBJ1-2, with D hard to call. The ends were cut back, 2 bases at V and 5 bases at J, with 9 bases in the middle. The germline CDR1 and CDR2 sequences are MDHEN and SYDVKM. This CDR3 has 13 amino acids. This chain's CDR3 is CASSLLRLYGYTF. CDR3 nucleotide sequence: TGTGCCAGCAGTTTACTCAGATTATATGGCTACACCTTC.

The V and J genes are TRBV5-4 and TRBJ2-7, with D tentatively TRBD2 (7 bases). CDR1 is SGHNT and CDR2 is YYREEE in the germline V gene (reference sequence). The CDR3 runs 13 residues. Between the trimmed V and J ends, which lost 3 bases and 6 bases, there was a span of 13 bases. Here the CDR3 DNA reads TGTGCCAGCAGCTCCCGGGGAGGGGGCGAGCAGTACTTC. It translates to CASSSRGGGEQYF.